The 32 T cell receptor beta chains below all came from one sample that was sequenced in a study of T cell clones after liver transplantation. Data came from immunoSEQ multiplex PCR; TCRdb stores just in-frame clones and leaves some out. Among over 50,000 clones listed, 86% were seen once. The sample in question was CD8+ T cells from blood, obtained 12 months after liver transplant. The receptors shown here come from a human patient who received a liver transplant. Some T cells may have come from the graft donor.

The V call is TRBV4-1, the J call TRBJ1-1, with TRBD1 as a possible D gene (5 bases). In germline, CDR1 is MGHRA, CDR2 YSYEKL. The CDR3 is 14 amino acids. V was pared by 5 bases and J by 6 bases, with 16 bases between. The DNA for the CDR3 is TGCGCCAGCAGCTCCCGGGGGGGGGACCCTGAAGCTTTCTTT. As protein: CASSSRGGDPEAFF.

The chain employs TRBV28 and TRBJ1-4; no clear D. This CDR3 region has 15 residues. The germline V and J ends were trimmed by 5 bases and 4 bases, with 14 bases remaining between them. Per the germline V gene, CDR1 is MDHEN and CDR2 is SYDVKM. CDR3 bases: TGTGCCAGCAGTCTCCGGACGGTCCATAATGAAAAACTGTTTTTT. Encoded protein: CASSLRTVHNEKLFF.

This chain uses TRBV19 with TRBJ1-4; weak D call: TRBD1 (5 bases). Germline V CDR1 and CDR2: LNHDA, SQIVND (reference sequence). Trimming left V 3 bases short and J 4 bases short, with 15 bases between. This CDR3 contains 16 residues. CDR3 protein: CASSIDWGMLNEKLFF. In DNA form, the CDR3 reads TGTGCCAGTAGTATCGATTGGGGGATGCTTAATGAAAAACTGTTTTTT.

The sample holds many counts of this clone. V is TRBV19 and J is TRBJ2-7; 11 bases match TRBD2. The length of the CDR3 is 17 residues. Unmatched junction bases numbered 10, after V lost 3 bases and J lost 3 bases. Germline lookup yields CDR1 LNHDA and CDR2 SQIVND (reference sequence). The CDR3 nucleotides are TGTGCCAGTAGTATTACTAGCGGGAGTACCTTCTTCTACGAGCAGTACTTC. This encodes CASSITSGSTFFYEQYF.

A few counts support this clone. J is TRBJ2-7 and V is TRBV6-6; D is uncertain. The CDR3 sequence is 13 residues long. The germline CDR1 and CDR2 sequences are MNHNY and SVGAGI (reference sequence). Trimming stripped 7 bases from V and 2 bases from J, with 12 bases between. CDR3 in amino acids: CASTRRATYEQYF. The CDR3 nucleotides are TGTGCCAGCACCAGAAGGGCCACCTACGAGCAGTACTTC.

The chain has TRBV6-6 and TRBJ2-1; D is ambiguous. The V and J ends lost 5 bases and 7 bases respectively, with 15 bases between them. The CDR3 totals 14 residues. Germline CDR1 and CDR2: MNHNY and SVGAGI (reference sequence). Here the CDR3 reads CASSHPPYSNEQFF. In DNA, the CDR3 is TGTGCCAGCAGTCACCCCCCTTATAGTAATGAGCAGTTCTTC.

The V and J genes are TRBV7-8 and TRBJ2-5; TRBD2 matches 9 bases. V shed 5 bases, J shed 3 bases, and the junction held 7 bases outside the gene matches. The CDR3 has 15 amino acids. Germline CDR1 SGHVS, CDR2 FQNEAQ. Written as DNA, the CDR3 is TGTGCCAGCAGCCCAAGGACTAGCGTTGAAGAGACCCAGTACTTC. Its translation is CASSPRTSVEETQYF.

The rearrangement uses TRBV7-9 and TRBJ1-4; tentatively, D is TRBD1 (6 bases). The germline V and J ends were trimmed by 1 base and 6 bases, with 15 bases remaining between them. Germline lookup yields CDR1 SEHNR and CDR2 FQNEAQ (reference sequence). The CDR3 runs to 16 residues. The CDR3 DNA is TGTGCCAGCAGCTTAGTAGCAGGGGCATCAGATGAAAAACTGTTTTTT. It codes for CASSLVAGASDEKLFF.

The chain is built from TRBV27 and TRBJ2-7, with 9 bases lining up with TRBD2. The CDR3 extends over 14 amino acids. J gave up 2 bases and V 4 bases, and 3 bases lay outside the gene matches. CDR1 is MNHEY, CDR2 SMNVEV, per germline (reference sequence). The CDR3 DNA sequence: TGTGCCAGCAGTTCACGACTAGCGGCCTACGAGCAGTACTTC. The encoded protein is CASSSRLAAYEQYF.

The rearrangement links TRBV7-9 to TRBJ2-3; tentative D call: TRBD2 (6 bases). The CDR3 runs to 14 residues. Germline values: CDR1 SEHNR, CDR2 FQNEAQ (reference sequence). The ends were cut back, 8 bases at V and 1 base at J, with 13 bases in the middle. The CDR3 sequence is CASAGSFGTDTQYF. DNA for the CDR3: TGTGCCAGCGCGGGGAGTTTTGGCACAGATACGCAGTATTTT.

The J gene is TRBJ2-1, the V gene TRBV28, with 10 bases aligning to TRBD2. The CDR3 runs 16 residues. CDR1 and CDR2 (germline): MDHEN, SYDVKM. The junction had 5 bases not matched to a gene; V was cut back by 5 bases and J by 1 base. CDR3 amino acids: CASSPSGRRSYNEQFF. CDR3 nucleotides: TGTGCCAGCAGTCCTAGCGGGAGAAGGTCCTACAATGAGCAGTTCTTC.

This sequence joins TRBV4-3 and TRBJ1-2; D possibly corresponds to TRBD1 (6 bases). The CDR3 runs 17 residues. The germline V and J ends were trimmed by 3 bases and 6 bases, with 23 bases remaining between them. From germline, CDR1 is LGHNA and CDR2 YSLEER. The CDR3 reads CASSHLGHSGGYHGYTF. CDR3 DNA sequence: TGCGCCAGCAGCCATTTGGGACACAGTGGGGGGTACCATGGCTACACCTTC.

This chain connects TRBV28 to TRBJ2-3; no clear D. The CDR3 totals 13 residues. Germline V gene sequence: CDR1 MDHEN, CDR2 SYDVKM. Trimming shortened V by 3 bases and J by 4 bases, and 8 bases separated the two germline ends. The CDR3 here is CASSFLPPDTQYF. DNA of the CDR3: TGTGCCAGCAGTTTTCTCCCCCCAGATACGCAGTATTTT.

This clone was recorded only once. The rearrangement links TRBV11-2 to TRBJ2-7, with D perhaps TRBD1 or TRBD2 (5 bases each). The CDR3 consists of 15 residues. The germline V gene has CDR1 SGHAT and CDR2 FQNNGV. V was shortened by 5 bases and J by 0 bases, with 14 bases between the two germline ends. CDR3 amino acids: CASSLGSGGSYEQYF. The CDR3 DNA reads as TGTGCCAGCAGCCTAGGTAGTGGGGGCTCCTACGAGCAGTACTTC.

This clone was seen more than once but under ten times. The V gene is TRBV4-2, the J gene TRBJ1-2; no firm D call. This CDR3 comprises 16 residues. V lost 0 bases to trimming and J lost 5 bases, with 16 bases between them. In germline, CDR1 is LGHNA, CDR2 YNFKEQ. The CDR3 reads CASSQDVVDGGYGYTF. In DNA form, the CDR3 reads TGTGCCAGCAGCCAAGATGTGGTAGACGGAGGGTATGGCTACACCTTC.

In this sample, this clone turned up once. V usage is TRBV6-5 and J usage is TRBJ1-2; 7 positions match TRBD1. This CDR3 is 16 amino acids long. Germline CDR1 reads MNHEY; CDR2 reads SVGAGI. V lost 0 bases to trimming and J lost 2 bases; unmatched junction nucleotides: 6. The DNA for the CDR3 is TGTGCCAGCAGTTACTCAGTGGGACAGCGAAACTATGGCTACACCTTC. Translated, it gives CASSYSVGQRNYGYTF.

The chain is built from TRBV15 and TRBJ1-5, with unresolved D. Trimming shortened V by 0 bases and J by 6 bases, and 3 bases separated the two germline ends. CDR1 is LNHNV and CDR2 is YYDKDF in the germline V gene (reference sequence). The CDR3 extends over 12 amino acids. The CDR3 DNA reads TGTGCCACCAGCAGAGACAGTCAGCCCCAGCATTTT. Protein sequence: CATSRDSQPQHF.

CDR3 coding DNA: TGTGCCAGCAGCTCCCCGGGGACAGGGGGAAACACCGGGGAGCTGTTTTTT. Protein: CASSSPGTGGNTGELFF. The rearrangement uses TRBV5-5 and TRBJ2-2, with 11 positions matching TRBD1. The V gene end was trimmed by 3 bases and the J gene end by 2 bases; junction bases not matched to a gene: 6. The CDR3 extends over 17 amino acids. CDR1 and CDR2 from the germline V gene are SGHKS and YYEKEE (reference sequence). Using reference TRBV5-5 and TRBJ2-2 for the parts outside the CDR3, the full variable domain is DAGVTQSPTHLIKTRGQQVTLRCSPISGHKSVSWYQQVLGQGPQFIFQYYEKEERGRGNFPDRFSARQFPNYSSELNVNALLLGDSALYLCASSSPGTGGNTGELFFGEGSRLTVL.

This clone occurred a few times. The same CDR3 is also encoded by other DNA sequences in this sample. CDR3 coding DNA: TGTGCCAGCAGTTACGGAGGGATGAACACTGAAGCTTTCTTT. This translates into CASSYGGMNTEAFF. The gene calls are TRBV6-5 and TRBJ1-1; D not resolved. The germline V and J ends were trimmed by 2 bases and 0 bases, with 7 bases remaining between them. The CDR3 sequence is 14 residues long. Germline loops: CDR1 MNHEY, CDR2 SVGAGI.

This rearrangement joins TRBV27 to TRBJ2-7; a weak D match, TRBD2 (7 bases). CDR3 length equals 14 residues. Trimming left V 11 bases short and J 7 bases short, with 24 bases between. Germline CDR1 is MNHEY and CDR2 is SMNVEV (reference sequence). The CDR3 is CACGGGLQGGEQYF. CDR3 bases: TGTGCCTGCGGCGGGGGCCTCCAGGGAGGAGAGCAGTACTTC.

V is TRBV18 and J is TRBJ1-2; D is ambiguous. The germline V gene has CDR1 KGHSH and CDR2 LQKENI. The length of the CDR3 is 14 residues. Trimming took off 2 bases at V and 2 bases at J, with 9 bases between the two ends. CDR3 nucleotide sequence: TGTGCCAGCTCACCAGTAGGACGGAACTATGGCTACACCTTC. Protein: CASSPVGRNYGYTF.

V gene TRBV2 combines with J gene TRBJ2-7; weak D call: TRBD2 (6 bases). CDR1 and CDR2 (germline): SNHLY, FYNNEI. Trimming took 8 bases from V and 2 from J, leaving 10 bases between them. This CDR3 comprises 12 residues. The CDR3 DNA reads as TGTGCCAGCGGGAGGAAGGCCTACGAGCAGTACTTC. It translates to CASGRKAYEQYF.

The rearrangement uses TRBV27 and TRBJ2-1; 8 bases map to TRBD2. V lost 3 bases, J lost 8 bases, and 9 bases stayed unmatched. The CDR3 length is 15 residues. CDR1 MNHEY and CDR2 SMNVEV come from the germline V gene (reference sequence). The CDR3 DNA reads TGTGCCAGCAGTTTTCGATGGGGGCGGGGGGATGAGCAGTTCTTC. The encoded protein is CASSFRWGRGDEQFF.

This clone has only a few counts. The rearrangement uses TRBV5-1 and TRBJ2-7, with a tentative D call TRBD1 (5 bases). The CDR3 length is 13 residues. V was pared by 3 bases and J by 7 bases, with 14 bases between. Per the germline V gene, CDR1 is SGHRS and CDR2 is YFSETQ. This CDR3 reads CASSSRAMEEQYF. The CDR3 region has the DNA TGCGCCAGCAGCTCCAGGGCGATGGAAGAGCAGTACTTC.

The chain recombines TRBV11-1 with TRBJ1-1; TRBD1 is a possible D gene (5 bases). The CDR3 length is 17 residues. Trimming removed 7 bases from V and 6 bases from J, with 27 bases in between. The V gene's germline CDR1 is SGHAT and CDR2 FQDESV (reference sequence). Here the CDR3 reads CASIIGRGGRSGSEAFF. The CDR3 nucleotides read TGTGCCAGCATTATTGGACGGGGCGGCAGGTCGGGCTCTGAAGCTTTCTTT.

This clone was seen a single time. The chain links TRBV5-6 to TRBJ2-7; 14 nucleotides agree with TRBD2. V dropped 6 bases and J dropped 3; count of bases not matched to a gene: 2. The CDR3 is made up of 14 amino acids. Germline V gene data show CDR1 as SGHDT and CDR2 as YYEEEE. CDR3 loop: CASTGLAGGYEQYF. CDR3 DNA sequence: TGTGCCAGCACCGGACTAGCGGGAGGCTACGAGCAGTACTTC. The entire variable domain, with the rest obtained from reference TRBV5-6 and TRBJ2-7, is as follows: DAGVTQSPTHLIKTRGQQVTLRCSPKSGHDTVSWYQQALGQGPQFIFQYYEEEERQRGNFPDRFSGHQFPNYSSELNVNALLLGDSALYLCASTGLAGGYEQYFGPGTRLTVT.

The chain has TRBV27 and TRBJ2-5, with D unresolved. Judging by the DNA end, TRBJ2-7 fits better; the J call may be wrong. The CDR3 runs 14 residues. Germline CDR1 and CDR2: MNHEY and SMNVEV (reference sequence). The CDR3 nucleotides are TGTGCCAGCAGTCAAACTGGAACGGCCTACGAGCAGTACTTC. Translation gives CASSQTGTAYEQYF.

CDR3 loop: CASSLSASGRYEQYF. The CDR3 nucleotides read TGTGCCAGCAGTTTATCGGCTAGCGGGAGATACGAGCAGTACTTC. The chain links TRBV27 to TRBJ2-7; the match to TRBD2 covers 10 bases. The CDR3 length is 15 residues. Germline values: CDR1 MNHEY, CDR2 SMNVEV (reference sequence). Trimming at V came to 0 bases and at J to 4 bases, leaving 3 bases not matched to a gene.

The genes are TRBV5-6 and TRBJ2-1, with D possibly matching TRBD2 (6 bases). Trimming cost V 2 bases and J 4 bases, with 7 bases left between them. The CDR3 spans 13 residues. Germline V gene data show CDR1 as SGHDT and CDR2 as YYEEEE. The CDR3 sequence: CASSLGGYNEQFF. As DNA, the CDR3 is TGTGCCAGCAGCTTAGGAGGGTACAATGAGCAGTTCTTC.

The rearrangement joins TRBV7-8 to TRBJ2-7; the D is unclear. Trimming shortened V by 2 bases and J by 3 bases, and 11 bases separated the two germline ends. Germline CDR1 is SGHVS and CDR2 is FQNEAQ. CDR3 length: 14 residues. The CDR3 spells CASSLTMVDYEQYF. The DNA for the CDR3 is TGTGCCAGCAGCTTAACTATGGTAGACTACGAGCAGTACTTC.

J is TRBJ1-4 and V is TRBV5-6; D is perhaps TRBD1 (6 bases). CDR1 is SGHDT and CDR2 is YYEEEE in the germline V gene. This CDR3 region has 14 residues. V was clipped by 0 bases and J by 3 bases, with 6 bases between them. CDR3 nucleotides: TGTGCCAGCAGCTTGGGGACAGCTAATGAAAAACTGTTTTTT. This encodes CASSLGTANEKLFF.

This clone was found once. CDR3 in amino acids: CATSREERDTDTQYF. The CDR3 nucleotides read TGTGCCACCAGCAGAGAGGAACGGGACACAGATACGCAGTATTTT. V and J are TRBV15 and TRBJ2-3; D may be TRBD2 (5 bases). Looked up from germline, CDR1 is LNHNV and CDR2 is YYDKDF (reference sequence). Trimming removed 0 bases from V and 2 bases from J, with 9 bases in between. This CDR3 is built from 15 residues.